This record concerns one T cell receptor beta chain sequence. Its matching antigen is unknown. Vbeta (60) and Jbeta (13) primers were used in the PCR. Data came from immunoSEQ multiplex PCR; TCRdb stores just in-frame clones and leaves some out. The sample holds 140,000 to 150,000 clones. This specimen belongs to a study of cytomegalovirus exposure and HLA in healthy donors. The V gene's germline CDR1 is SQVTM and CDR2 ANQGSEA. With 6 bases clipped from V and 6 bases from J, the junction kept 5 bases outside the gene matches. The CDR3 loop spans 12 amino acids. Study-level points and caveats: A later analysis reportedly found that, within productive TCRs, an Asian-associated ancestry cluster had fewer N-insertions than the mean observed across the approximately 700 donors. There were approximately 150 TCR beta chains listed as cytomegalovirus-associated. Follow-up analysis seemed to connect common viral pathogens with several of the most significant clusters identified.

The gene calls are TRBV29-1 and TRBJ2-1, with 7 bases lining up with TRBD2. The TCR originated in a woman between 50 and 59 years old in good health and CMV-seronegative. Material: PBMCs. The CDR3 loop is CSVRSGGNEQFF. Here the CDR3 DNA reads TGCAGCGTCCGGTCGGGGGGCAATGAGCAGTTCTTC.